This entry describes one T cell receptor beta chain. Its antigen remains unidentified. Library creation used the immunoSEQ multiplex PCR assay. The multiplex PCR relied on a mix of 60 forward primers for TCR Vbeta segments and 13 reverse primers for TCR Jbeta segments. The CDR3 region of rearranged TCR beta genes was amplified from genomic DNA with a multiplex PCR assay. Amplified TCR beta libraries were sequenced as 87-base-pair reads on the Illumina HiSeq System. As for the original processing: Across the 666 repertoires, a later analysis counted roughly 77 million unique TCR beta chains, some 11 million of which were shared by at least two donors. A nearest-neighbor algorithm error-corrected the raw reads and collapsed the reads into unique sequences, merging closely related sequences to remove PCR and sequencing errors. Alignment of CDR3 sequences to IMGT reference sequences was used to assign V, D and J gene segments. For a sequence to be retained, at least a six-nucleotide match to both a V gene segment and a J gene segment was required. Rearrangements were called productive when the CDR3 lacked stop codons and stayed in frame with V and J; all others were non-productive. Following IMGT convention, CDR3 was defined as the stretch from the second conserved V-encoded cysteine up to the conserved J-encoded phenylalanine. The earlier analysis of about 530 of the donors excluded any sequence lacking an unambiguous match to a single V gene segment. An earlier analysis of a few hundred of the donors called V segments functional above 56.7% productive rearrangements and segregating when the between-donor standard deviation exceeded 5%. To diagnose cytomegalovirus status from the catalog of TCR beta chain sequences, a statistical classification framework was built. In a later analysis, TCR nucleotide sequences were compared against IMGT/GENE-DB human TR gene sequences so that V and J genes could be assigned. The TCRdist pipeline was used in a later analysis to assign CDR3 sequences and most-parsimonious VDJ recombination scenarios. In a later analysis, every TCR beta chain was defined by the combination of its CDR3 amino acid sequence and its V-gene family, and reads without a unique V-gene family were dropped. As a way to deal with suspected cross-contamination and a sequencing artifact, a later analysis dropped 640 or so nucleotide sequences that were highly shared and had low generation probability. For each public chain, a later analysis derived a clonal expansion index from normalized ranks of inferred template counts within each repertoire. Generation probabilities in a later analysis came from a VDJ recombination model fitted to out-of-frame rearrangements, and those results were checked against IGoR. Hypergeometric tests were used in a later analysis to score TCR-TCR, TCR-HLA and TCR-CMV co-occurrence, with a repertoire-size bias correction applied to the TCR pairs. A later analysis estimated false discovery rates by permuting HLA or CMV assignments 20 times. A later analysis grouped co-occurring TCRs with DBSCAN, adding TCRdist sequence similarity when clustering within HLA-allele-positive subsets. Repertoires with fewer than 30,000 or more than 120,000 public chains, plus five repertoires with anomalous nucleotide sharing, were excluded from co-occurrence clustering. TCRdb limited this immuneACCESS table to in-frame rearrangements with V and J called. A share of clones is missing; checked studies link under half to unresolved V genes, and the rest is unexplained. The V and J calls and clone size are taken from that table; D and trimming were inferred from the DNA. The sample's clone listing holds tens of thousands of clones. The leading ten clones occupy less than 4.5% of the sample.

This specimen belongs to a study of cytomegalovirus exposure and HLA in healthy donors (dated by TCRdb to between 2016 and 2019). At the level of the whole study: An earlier analysis of some 600 of the donors reported about 300 Gb of sequence data and roughly 120 million unique TCR beta sequences obtained from around 180 million T cells. Several DR-DQ haplotypes were handled as single units for association and clustering because linkage in the cohort was strong. Using immunosequencing, the study profiled T cell repertoires from 500 to 800 subjects and related those repertoires to cytomegalovirus serostatus. An early release that covered roughly 600 HLA-typed donors contained about 300 gigabases of sequencing data and approximately 85 million unique TCR sequences. Of the roughly 400 genotyped donors, around 81% fell in the genetic ancestry cluster associated with self-reported Caucasian donors. The study aimed to test whether signatures of past pathogen exposure could be identified by cataloging public T cell receptors. The later analysis used no new phenotypic data to find candidate immune exposures, relying instead on TCR beta sequences and their occurrence across donors. Among some 400 genotyped donors of the cohort, an average of 235,054 unique TCR beta nucleotide sequences were sequenced per donor, around 18% of them non-productive. To predict cytomegalovirus infection status, the study combined high-throughput TCR immunosequencing, statistical association of individual TCRs with disease status, and machine learning. In addition to the first cohort of 666 subjects, a separate validation cohort of approximately 110 different subjects was used. The number of typed donors differed by locus: about 629-630 for A, B, C, DRB1 and DQB1; approximately 540 for DQA1; about 600 for DPA1; and about 450 for DPB1. A later analysis re-analyzed previously published TCR beta repertoires from approximately 670 donors and added high-resolution HLA genotyping to study TCR occurrence patterns. Donor age, sex, ethnicity and CMV serostatus were compiled alongside the repertoire data. In a later genetic analysis, genome-wide SNP genotypes for about 65% of the 666 donors were used, and that subset was treated as a discovery cohort. HLA typing covered class I and class II loci at four-digit resolution. An earlier analysis of several hundred of the donors applied high-throughput TCR beta sequencing to assess whether each TCR beta V gene segment acted as functional or pseudogenic. All discovery cohort repertoires had been generated on a single sequencing platform.

The cysteine opens and the phenylalanine closes a CDR3 of 15 amino acids. The kept DNA is CDR3 alone, 45 bases in frame from the first base. Via the germline V gene, CDR1 is SGHRS and CDR2 YFSETQ. Compared with germline, V lacks 5 bases and J lacks 4 bases; bases without a gene match: 10. Study-wide findings and limitations: Because counts were too low, around 17 rarely observed V segments, including chromosome 9 orphons, were left out of the earlier analysis of roughly 600 of the donors. In a later analysis, most CMV-associated TCR beta chains were found to appear HLA-restricted, with HLA associations seemingly driven largely by CMV exposure. Immune exposure information for the cohort was limited to CMV serostatus. In vitro tests confirmed that three of the cytomegalovirus-associated TCR beta chains recognize cytomegalovirus antigens. Several of the top co-occurrence clusters appeared to be linked to parvovirus B19, influenza, CMV and Epstein-Barr virus, according to a later analysis. A later analysis found that HLA-associated TCR beta chains were more clonally expanded and had lower generation probabilities than equally common non-associated chains. The study listed 170 or so TCR beta chains as associated with cytomegalovirus. The classifier was reported to diagnose cytomegalovirus status with high specificity and sensitivity in both the original cohort and the validation cohort. A group of highly shared sequence variants was considered likely to be a technical artifact of the sequencing pipeline. Roughly uniform sequencing depth across donors was assumed in presence/absence analyses, although this assumption may not hold. V-gene and J-gene trimming of TCR beta chains was associated with a missense DCLRE1C variant in a later genetic analysis, and the association was replicated in an independent cohort. The authors suggested that the approach could potentially be extended to other disease states and immunological phenotypes. In an earlier analysis of more than 450 of the donors, most TCR beta V segments were observed in productive rearrangements about 87% or about 30% of the time, broadly matching IMGT annotations. Across donors, most TCR sequences were observed very rarely, whereas some public TCRs were present in many individuals. Compared with the roughly 600-donor mean, donors in an Asian-associated ancestry cluster had fewer N-insertions in productive TCRs, according to a later genetic analysis. At a false discovery rate of 0.05, a later analysis linked under 20,000 TCR beta sequences to specific HLA alleles. Correlated functional status among segregating V segments might be attributable to linkage disequilibrium, but an unknown experimental factor could not be ruled out. This cohort had only TCR beta chains sequenced, and the lack of alpha or paired-chain data limited which features could be detected. When HLA alleles, especially DR and DQ, strongly co-occurred, TCR associations were difficult to assign to individual alleles. A further reported finding was that TCR beta sequences accurately predicted the HLA-A and HLA-B alleles for most subjects in the first cohort. HLA typing was unavailable for some donors at each locus, so association tests used only the typed subset. In a later analysis, the rate of TCR association differed among HLA loci, with DRB1 alleles having the most associated TCRs and HLA-C alleles having the fewest. Some IMGT-functional V segments, including TRBV6-2 and TRBV6-3, could not be told apart with the 87-base-pair reads, so those segments were excluded.

In total, 666 healthy bone marrow donors made up the cohort. All cohort members were sampled while nominally healthy, although unrecorded immune exposures were likely present. The donor tested CMV seronegative and was one of the 352 seronegative cohort members. A peripheral blood sample was collected from each donor, and TCR beta sequencing was performed on peripheral blood mononuclear cells. Genomic DNA extraction from the blood cell samples was performed with the Qiagen DNeasy Blood Extraction Kit. The origin of this receptor is a male donor in good health and CMV-seronegative. Recombination joined TRBV5-1 with TRBJ2-5, and TRBD1 aligns with 8 junction nucleotides. The sequencing input was PBMCs. Here is the DNA: TGCGCCAGCAGGCAGCTGACAGGGGATGGAGAGACCCAGTACTTC. It specifies CASRQLTGDGETQYF.